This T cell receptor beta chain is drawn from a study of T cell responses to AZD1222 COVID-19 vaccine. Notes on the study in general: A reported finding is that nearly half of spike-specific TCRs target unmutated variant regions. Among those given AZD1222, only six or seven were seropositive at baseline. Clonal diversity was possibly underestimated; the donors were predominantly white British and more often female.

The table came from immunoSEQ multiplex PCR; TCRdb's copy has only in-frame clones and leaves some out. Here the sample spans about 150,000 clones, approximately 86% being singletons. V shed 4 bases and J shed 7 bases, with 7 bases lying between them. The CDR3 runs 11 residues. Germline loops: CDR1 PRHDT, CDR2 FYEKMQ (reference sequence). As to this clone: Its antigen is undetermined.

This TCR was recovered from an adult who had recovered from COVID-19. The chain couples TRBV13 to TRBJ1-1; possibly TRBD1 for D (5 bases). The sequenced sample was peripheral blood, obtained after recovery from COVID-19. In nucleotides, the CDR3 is TGTGCCAGCAGCTGGGGGGGTGAAGCTTTCTTT. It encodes CASSWGGEAFF.